This T cell receptor (beta chain) was documented in a study of long-term antiretroviral therapy in people with HIV (dated by TCRdb to between 2021 and 2024). Background on the whole study: Collection of the earliest samples took place about a decade ahead of the 2015 WHO recommendation for immediate ART, at a time when ART was typically delayed until CD4 counts fell. This retrospective serial study examined whether starting ART and sustained HIV suppression were associated with changes in the composition and diversity of the TRB repertoire in peripheral blood. From some 33 adults with confirmed HIV infection, the cohort provided 150 to 200 cryopreserved PBMC samples, gathered serially across a mean of about six years (range 1-12). Of the approximately 32 participants with HIV, approximately twelve were female. No cross-contamination during QIAcube processing turned up in test extractions that ran a monoclonal T-cell line alongside about 30 polyclonal samples. The investigation overall reported the following: No data were available on ART adherence, viral resistance or therapy changes, limiting inferences about post-ART repertoire changes. Because PBMC availability was limited, only the TCR beta chain was sequenced, with no alpha chain pairing. Because pre-ART samples had limited cell numbers, profiling was done on unsorted PBMC rather than on sorted CD4+ and CD8+ T cells. Expanded TRB clones identified before ART initiation dominated the repertoire at all time points, although this dominance fluctuated and declined in many PLHIV after ART. CDR3 length ranges in HIV repertoires were narrower than in controls, and network structure suggested an antigen-experienced repertoire with only a slight naive shift after ART. ART initiation was associated with a significant increase in TRB diversity, but diversity stayed significantly below transplant donor controls even after long-term ART. The samples were dated from about 2004 to 2017, and the ART regimens that were used may be less effective than current ART regimens.

From the germline V gene (reference sequence), CDR1 is PRHDT and CDR2 is FYEKMQ. V was cut back by 1 base and J by 0 bases, leaving a gap of 18 bases between them. Including cysteine and phenylalanine, the CDR3 has 18 amino acids. Just the 54-base CDR3 DNA is kept, in frame starting at base 1. Inclusion was restricted to participants for whom at least one PBMC sample before ART initiation and at least two post-ART samples were available. All participants with HIV were treated in the United States of America. Before DNA extraction, cryopreserved samples of roughly 0.95-10 million PBMC were thawed and washed. At the time of the earliest PBMC sample, participants with HIV were aged between about 23 and 54 years. PBMC samples were contributed by each participant from 1-4 timepoints before ART initiation and 2-8 timepoints after ART initiation, with a median of 7 samples. Serial HIV viral load, CD4+ T-cell count, ART history and demographic data were obtained for every participant. Genomic DNA was extracted from unsorted PBMC with a Qiagen kit on a QIAcube, with processing performed in batches of 12 samples.

With regard to this clone: The specificity of this receptor is unknown. Per-nucleotide qualities are absent, and no much larger clonotype sits a single base away.

The immunoSEQ hsTCRB v3.0 assay was used at survey level resolution to sequence the TRB variable region. TRB sequencing targeted a depth of 40,000-50,000 T-cell genomes per sample. Pooled TRB libraries were sequenced on an Illumina MiSeq with a v3 150-cycle kit. Turning to the authors' computational methods: Repertoire analysis was run in R within a reproducible Nextflow workflow that covered QC, data transformation and analysis. LymphoSeq2, an R package for AIRR-Seq data exploration, was used to implement custom analyses. A few samples that yielded fewer than 5000 total TRB sequences were excluded, so that approximately 170 HIV repertoires were analyzed. Among the 180 to 200 HIV repertoires that were kept, around 59 were collected before ART initiation and roughly 130 were collected after ART initiation. Repertoires were downsampled to 5000 TRB nucleotide sequences, and summary statistics were averaged over 100 downsampling iterations. Only TRB sequences with CDR3 regions of at least seven amino acids were retained for analysis. Two measures captured diversity: a Shannon entropy-derived clonality score and the Gini coefficient. Repertoire networks linked the top 5000 CDR3 amino acid sequences whenever two sequences differed by an edit distance of one. GLIPH2 predicted antigen specificity groups and MHC restriction for TRB CDR3 amino acid sequences. To flag known CMV, EBV, HIV or tissue antigen associations, CDR3 amino acid sequences were matched against VDJdb and McPAS-TCR. Pre-ART, post-ART and control groups were compared with Wilcoxon signed-rank tests and Holm-Bonferroni correction. What TCRdb holds here is the immuneACCESS table cut down to in-frame rearrangements. Part of the clones is not present; checked against another copy, under half of the missing clones reflect an unresolved V gene, and the others are unexplained. The V and J calls and clone size are taken from that table; D and trimming were inferred from the DNA. The sample records under 45,000 clones, roughly nine tenths of which are singletons. Jointly, the top ten make up roughly 4% of the sample.

The sequence joins TRBV13 to TRBJ1-1; no confident D gene assignment can be made. The sample consisted of unsorted PBMCs, taken 1.2 years after starting antiretroviral therapy. The source is a woman aged 50 to 65 with HIV. For the CDR3, the sequence is CASSLDAGNHPVNTEAFF. The nucleotide sequence is TGTGCCAGCAGCTTAGATGCCGGAAATCATCCGGTGAACACTGAAGCTTTCTTT.